This TCR beta chain is drawn from a study of cytomegalovirus exposure and HLA in healthy donors. Study results and caveats: A later examination showed that TCR association rates differed by HLA locus, with DRB1 most and HLA-C fewest.

PCR primers comprised 60 Vbeta and 13 Jbeta primers. The protocol was immunoSEQ multiplex PCR, while the TCRdb copy is restricted to in-frame clones and leaves out a portion. The data show about 140,000 clones, 82% seen once. This clone was seen only once. Antigen: not known. Trimming stripped 3 bases from V and 1 base from J, with 11 bases between. Germline lookup yields CDR1 MGHDK and CDR2 SYGVNS. This CDR3 spans 15 amino acids. The TCR originated in a middle-aged woman in good health and CMV-seronegative. Sequenced: PBMCs. This chain uses TRBV25-1 with TRBJ2-3, with a weak D call TRBD2 (5 bases). The CDR3 is CASSERVFGTDTQYF. CDR3 in DNA: TGTGCCAGCAGTGAGAGGGTGTTCGGCACAGATACGCAGTATTTT.